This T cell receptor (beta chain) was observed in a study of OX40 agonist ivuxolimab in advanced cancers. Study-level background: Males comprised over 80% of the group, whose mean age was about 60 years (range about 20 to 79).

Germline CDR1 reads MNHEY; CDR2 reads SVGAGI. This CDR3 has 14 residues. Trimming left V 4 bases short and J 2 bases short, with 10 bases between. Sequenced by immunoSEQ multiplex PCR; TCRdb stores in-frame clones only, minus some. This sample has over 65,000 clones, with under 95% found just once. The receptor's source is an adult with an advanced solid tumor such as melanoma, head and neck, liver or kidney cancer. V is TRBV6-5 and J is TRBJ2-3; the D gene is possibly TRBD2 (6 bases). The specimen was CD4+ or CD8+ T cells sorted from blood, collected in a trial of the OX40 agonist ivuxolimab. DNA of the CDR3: TGTGCCAGCAGTTCAGCGGACTACACAGATACGCAGTATTTT. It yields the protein CASSSADYTDTQYF.